The rows below give T cell receptor beta chains drawn from one sample of a study of T cell repertoires in ileal Crohn's disease. Measured with immunoSEQ multiplex PCR; TCRdb has only the in-frame clones, and not every one. The sample lists about 14,000 clones, roughly 80% seen once, with over 11% in the top ten. Sample: ileal tissue. Receptors were obtained from an adult with Crohn's disease. CDR3s leave out the opening cysteine and the closing phenylalanine or tryptophan. The order of the fields is V gene, J gene, CDR3 protein.

>TRBV5-1|TRBJ2-5
ASSFSQGRTQY
>TRBV30|TRBJ1-3
AWSGGLGPDTIY
>TRBV18|TRBJ2-3
ASSPHYLPHTADTQY
>TRBV2|TRBJ1-1
ASIGRWRQGEAF
>TRBV10-3|TRBJ2-1
AISDLDDNEQF
>TRBV5-6|TRBJ1-1
ASSSHLQASITEAF
>TRBV6-5|TRBJ1-1
ASSYRVNTEAF
>TRBV7-9|TRBJ1-2
ASSFAGDRGSVGYT
>TRBV21-1|TRBJ2-5
ASSKITRAEELIEETQY
>TRBV5-8|TRBJ2-7
ASSLLRGADEQY
>TRBV28|TRBJ1-4
ASNLAREGRTNEKLF
>TRBV30|TRBJ1-2
AWSVRGVGGYT
>TRBV30|TRBJ1-2
AWSVRRGGGYT
>TRBV2|TRBJ2-3
ATPSWSGTDTQY
>TRBV6-1|TRBJ2-7
ASSGRGVSYEQY
>TRBV6-1|TRBJ1-2
ASSDPDGTNYGYT
>TRBV5-1|TRBJ1-5
ASSLNGGHQPQH
>TRBV6-6|TRBJ2-2
ASSYKRPGAGELF
>TRBV11-2|TRBJ2-2
ASSLNPEGELF
>TRBV11-3|TRBJ2-3
ASSPSDGPADTQY
>TRBV30|TRBJ1-2
AWSALGTGGYGYT
>TRBV5-6|TRBJ1-3
ASRESGGRRNTIY
>TRBV4-2|TRBJ2-7
ASSRLLAGVDSYEQY
>TRBV30|TRBJ1-1
ACRQVVAEAF
>TRBV5-1|TRBJ2-4
ASSLWQGLAKNIQY
>TRBV20-1|TRBJ1-1
SAPRVTEAF
>TRBV2|TRBJ2-2
ASRGLADTGELF
>TRBV11-2|TRBJ2-3
ASSQVPDTQY
>TRBV4-2|TRBJ2-7
ASSQEKGLISHEQY
>TRBV5-4|TRBJ1-3
ASSLEGLRPGNTIY
>TRBV2|TRBJ2-5
ASSGGVQQETQY
>TRBV6-6|TRBJ1-1
ASSYTGPGFETEAF
>TRBV30|TRBJ1-5
AWEGQGLGKQPQH
>TRBV13|TRBJ1-2
ASSLGNRVGYT
>TRBV11-3|TRBJ2-7
ASSLGQTYEQY
>TRBV19|TRBJ2-5
ASSDRAQETQY
>TRBV30|TRBJ1-2
AWSVQGSSYGYT
>TRBV5-4|TRBJ1-2
ASSPTSGAYGYT
>TRBV30|TRBJ2-7
AWSVISPDRALFSYEQY
>TRBV5-1|TRBJ1-4
ASSLRGDFNEKLF
>TRBV5-4|TRBJ1-2
ASSLEPGGPGGYT
>TRBV30|TRBJ2-2
AWVTRRGANTGELF
>TRBV19|TRBJ1-2
ASSFGGRYGYT
>TRBV11-2|TRBJ1-3
ASSPRRTDLSGNTIY
>TRBV2|TRBJ1-1
ASRGTAENTEAF
>TRBV4-2|TRBJ1-5
ASSQGTGFGNQPQH
>TRBV5-4|TRBJ2-7
ASSLGYEQY
>TRBV6-5|TRBJ1-2
ASSYYRANYGYT
>TRBV9|TRBJ2-3
ASSVEWAALDTQY
>TRBV11-2|TRBJ2-7
ASSSTLYEQY
>TRBV27|TRBJ1-4
ASSLYWTSGNEKLF
>TRBV18|TRBJ1-4
ASSLSIAGAATNEKLF
>TRBV27|TRBJ2-7
ASSPPWGTYEQY
>TRBV27|TRBJ2-1
ASTSQRGGAVYNEQF
>TRBV6-5|TRBJ1-1
ASSYQGTGGKAF
>TRBV6-6|TRBJ2-1
ASSYARPGGDEQF
>TRBV6-1|TRBJ1-2
ASKGQGEIYGYT